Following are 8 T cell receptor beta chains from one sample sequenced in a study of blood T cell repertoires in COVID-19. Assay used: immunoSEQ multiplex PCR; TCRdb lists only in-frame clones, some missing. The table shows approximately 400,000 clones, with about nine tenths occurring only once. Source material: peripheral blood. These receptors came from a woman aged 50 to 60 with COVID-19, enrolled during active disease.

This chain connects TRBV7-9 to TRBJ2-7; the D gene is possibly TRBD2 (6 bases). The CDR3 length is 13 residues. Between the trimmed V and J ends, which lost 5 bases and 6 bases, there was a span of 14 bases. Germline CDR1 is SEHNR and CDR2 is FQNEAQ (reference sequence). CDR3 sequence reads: CASSPRRDSEQYF. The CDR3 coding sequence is TGTGCCAGCAGCCCAAGGCGGGACTCCGAGCAGTACTTC.

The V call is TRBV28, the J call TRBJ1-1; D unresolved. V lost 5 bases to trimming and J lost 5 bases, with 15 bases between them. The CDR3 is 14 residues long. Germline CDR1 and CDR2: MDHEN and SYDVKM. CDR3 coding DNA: TGTGCCAGCAGTCCTCCCTCCCCGAGGACTGAAGCTTTCTTT. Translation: CASSPPSPRTEAFF.

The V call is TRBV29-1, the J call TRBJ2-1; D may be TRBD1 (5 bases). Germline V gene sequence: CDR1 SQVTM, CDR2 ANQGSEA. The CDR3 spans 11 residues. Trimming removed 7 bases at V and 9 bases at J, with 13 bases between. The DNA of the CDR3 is TGCAGCGCTGGGGCAAGCAGTGAGCAGTTCTTC. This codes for CSAGASSEQFF.

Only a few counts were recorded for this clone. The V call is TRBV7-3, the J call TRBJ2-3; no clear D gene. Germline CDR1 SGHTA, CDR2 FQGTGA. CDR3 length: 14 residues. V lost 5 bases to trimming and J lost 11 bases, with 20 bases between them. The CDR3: CASSEKVASLEQYF. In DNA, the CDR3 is TGTGCCAGCAGCGAAAAAGTGGCTTCCCTAGAGCAGTATTTT.

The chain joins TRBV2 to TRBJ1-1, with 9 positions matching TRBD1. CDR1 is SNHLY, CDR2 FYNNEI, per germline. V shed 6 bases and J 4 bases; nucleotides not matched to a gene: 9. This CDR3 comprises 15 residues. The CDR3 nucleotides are TGTGCCAGCAGCGTACAGGGGGCGCGTAGCACTGAAGCTTTCTTT. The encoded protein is CASSVQGARSTEAFF.

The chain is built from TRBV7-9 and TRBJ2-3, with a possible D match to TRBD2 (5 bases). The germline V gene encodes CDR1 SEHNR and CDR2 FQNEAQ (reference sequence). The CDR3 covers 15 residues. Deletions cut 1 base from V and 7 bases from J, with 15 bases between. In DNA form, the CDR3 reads TGTGCCAGCAGCTTAGGGAGAAGTGAGGGAAATACGCAGTATTTT. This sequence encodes CASSLGRSEGNTQYF.

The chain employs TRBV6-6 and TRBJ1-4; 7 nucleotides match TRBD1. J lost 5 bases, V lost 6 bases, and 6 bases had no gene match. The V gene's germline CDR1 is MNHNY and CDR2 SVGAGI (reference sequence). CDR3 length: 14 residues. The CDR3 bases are TGTGCCAGCAGCTGGGGACAGTTAAATGAAAAACTGTTTTTT. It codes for CASSWGQLNEKLFF.

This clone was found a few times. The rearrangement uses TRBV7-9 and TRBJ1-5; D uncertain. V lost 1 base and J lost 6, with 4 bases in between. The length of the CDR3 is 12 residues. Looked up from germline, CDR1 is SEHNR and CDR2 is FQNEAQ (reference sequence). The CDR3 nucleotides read TGTGCCAGCAGCTTAGGAGTTCAGCCCCAGCATTTT. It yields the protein CASSLGVQPQHF.